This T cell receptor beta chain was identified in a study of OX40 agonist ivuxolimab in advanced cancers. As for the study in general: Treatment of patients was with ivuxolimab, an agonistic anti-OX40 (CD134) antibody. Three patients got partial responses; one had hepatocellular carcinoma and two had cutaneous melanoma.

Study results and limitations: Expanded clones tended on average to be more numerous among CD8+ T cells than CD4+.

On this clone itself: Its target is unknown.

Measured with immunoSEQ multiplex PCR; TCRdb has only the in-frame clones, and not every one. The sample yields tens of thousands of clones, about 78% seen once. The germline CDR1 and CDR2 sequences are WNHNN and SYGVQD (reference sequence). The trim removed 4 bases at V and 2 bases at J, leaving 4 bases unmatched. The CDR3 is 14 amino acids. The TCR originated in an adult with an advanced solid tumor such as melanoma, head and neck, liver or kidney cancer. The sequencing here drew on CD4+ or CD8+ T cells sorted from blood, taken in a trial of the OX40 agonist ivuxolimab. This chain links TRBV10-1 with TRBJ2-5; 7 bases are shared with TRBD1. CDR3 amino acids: CASSAGGWQETQYF. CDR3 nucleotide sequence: TGCGCCAGCAGTGCAGGGGGTTGGCAAGAGACCCAGTACTTC.